The sequence of this T cell receptor beta chain was determined in a study of cytomegalovirus exposure and HLA in healthy donors. PCR was performed using 60 Vbeta and 13 Jbeta primers. Authors' methods: About 9.9 million of the roughly 80 million unique TCR beta chains counted in a later analysis were shared. TCRdb keeps only in-frame clones here, not all; method: immunoSEQ multiplex PCR. The DNA was the basis for D and trimming; V, J and clone size are from that table. The table includes some 130,000 clones, 80% detected once. In germline, CDR1 is GTSNPN, CDR2 SVGIG (reference sequence). The germline V and J ends were trimmed by 5 bases and 7 bases, with 11 bases remaining between them. This CDR3 region has 11 residues. Study results and limitations: Earlier analysis found most TCR beta V segments productive about 87% or about 30% of the time.

As concerns this clone: Its antigen is not identified.

The specimen sequenced was PBMCs. This receptor was obtained from a male donor in good health and CMV-seronegative. The V gene is TRBV30, the J gene TRBJ1-1, with a possible D match to TRBD1 (6 bases). Here the CDR3 DNA reads TGTGCCTGGGCGAGGGGGGGTGAAGCTTTCTTT. Translating gives CAWARGGEAFF.